Listed below are T cell receptor beta chains from one sample, sequenced in a study of human T cells and chemical hapten exposure. Via MiXCR, TCRdb re-called the RACE reads, giving one row per CDR3 protein. The sample has some 350,000 distinct CDR3 sequences; approximately 6.3% are singletons. Sample: whole blood, taken in connection with sensitization to the hapten diphenylcyclopropenone (DPC). The origin of the receptors is a woman aged 18-35 years with alopecia areata. Some clones in this sample may be carry-over from other donors' samples. CDR3s include the opening cysteine and the closing phenylalanine or tryptophan. The D gene is left open where the match is weak. Rows give clone size only sometimes, using once, few, many, or a class for an expanded clone.

D gene	J gene	V gene	clone size	CDR3 DNA	CDR3 protein
.	TRBJ2-7	TRBV6-5	few	TGTGCCAGCAGTTACGGGGCCAGGAGCGAGCAGTACTTC	CASSYGARSEQYF
.	TRBJ2-3	TRBV5-4	many	TGTGCCAGCAGCTTGGCCGGAGGATCTAGCACAGATACGCAGTATTTT	CASSLAGGSSTDTQYF
TRBD2	TRBJ2-3	TRBV7-9	few	TGTGCCGCCTTAGCGGGGGCAATCACAGATACGCAGTATTTT	CAALAGAITDTQYF
TRBD2	TRBJ2-7	TRBV7-2	.	TGTGCCAGCAGCTCCCGCGGGGGGGCCATAGGGCAGTACTTC	CASSSRGGAIGQYF
TRBD1	TRBJ2-5	TRBV20-1	many	TGCAGTGCTGCGACAGGGCTTTTGGAGACCCAGTACTTC	CSAATGLLETQYF
.	TRBJ2-5	TRBV28	.	TGTGCCAGCAGTTTAACCGCGGCCACAGAGACCCAGTACTTC	CASSLTAATETQYF
.	TRBJ2-6	TRBV6-5	many	TGTGCCAGCAGTTCCGTCGAATTAGGATTCTCTGGGGCCAACGTCCTGACTTTC	CASSSVELGFSGANVLTF
TRBD1	TRBJ1-1	TRBV18	few	TGTGCCAGCTCACGCCCGGGACAGGGGAACACTGAAGCTTTCTTT	CASSRPGQGNTEAFF
TRBD2	TRBJ2-5	TRBV20-1	.	TGCAGTGCGAGACTAGCGGGGGGATCCGAGACCCAGTACTTC	CSARLAGGSETQYF
.	TRBJ2-3	TRBV3-1	.	TGTGCCAGCAGCCAGAACCGGGGAGACACAGATACGCAGTATTTT	CASSQNRGDTDTQYF
TRBD1	TRBJ1-5	TRBV4-3	few	TGCGCCAGCAGCCAATACCAGGGGGGCGGCCAGCCCCAGCATTTT	CASSQYQGGGQPQHF
.	TRBJ2-5	TRBV9	.	TGTGCCAGCAGCCCCAGACAACTTCAAGAGACCCAGTACTTC	CASSPRQLQETQYF
.	TRBJ2-3	TRBV24-1	many	TGTGCCACCAGTGGGGGCACAGATACGCAGTATTTT	CATSGGTDTQYF
TRBD2	TRBJ2-3	TRBV7-2	.	TGTGCCAGCAGCCCCGGACTAGTGACAGATACGCAGTATTTT	CASSPGLVTDTQYF
.	TRBJ2-3	TRBV10-3	few	TGTGCCTCCTGGCGGGGAGATACGCAGTATTTT	CASWRGDTQYF
.	TRBJ1-2	TRBV27	.	TGTGCCAGCAGTTTAATTCCGAACTCTGGCTACACCTTC	CASSLIPNSGYTF
.	TRBJ2-7	TRBV12-3/TRBV12-4	.	TGTGCCAGCAGTTTAGCCCGCAGGGTCTACGAGCAGTACTTC	CASSLARRVYEQYF
.	TRBJ1-2	TRBV5-5	few	TGTGCCAGCAGCTCGGGACCAACCAGGACTAACTATGGCTACACCTTC	CASSSGPTRTNYGYTF
TRBD1	TRBJ2-7	TRBV10-3	many	TGTGCCATCAGTGAGTCTCTTGGGACAGGGCTTTCCTTC	CAISESLGTGLSF
.	TRBJ2-1	TRBV5-6	.	TGTGCCAGCAGCTTGGCAGAATGGGAGGCCTACAATGAGCAGTTCTTC	CASSLAEWEAYNEQFF
TRBD2	TRBJ2-3	TRBV12-3/TRBV12-4	many	TGTGCCAGCAGTTTATCTCTAGCGGGTCTCACAGATACGCAGTATTTT	CASSLSLAGLTDTQYF
.	TRBJ2-7	TRBV20-1	few	TGCAGTGCTAGAGAAGGAACTTCGGGGCAGTACTTC	CSAREGTSGQYF
.	TRBJ2-4	TRBV6-1	many	TGTGCCAGCAGTGAACAGTCTCGGACGGAGAGAGACTTC	CASSEQSRTERDF
.	TRBJ1-4	TRBV6-5	.	TGTGCCAGCAGTTACTCAGTCGAAAATTTGGGTGAAAAACTGTTTTTT	CASSYSVENLGEKLFF
.	TRBJ2-1	TRBV5-1	.	TGCGCCAGCAGCTTGGACGACAGACAACGTATATACAATGAGCAGTTCTTC	CASSLDDRQRIYNEQFF
TRBD1	TRBJ1-1	TRBV6-2/TRBV6-3	.	TGTGCCAGCCACCTCTCGGGACAGGGGGTTTGGAACACTGAAGCTTTCTTT	CASHLSGQGVWNTEAFF
TRBD2	TRBJ2-3	TRBV4-3	many	TGCGCCAGCAGCCAAGATGGGACTAGGGGAGATACGCAGTATTTT	CASSQDGTRGDTQYF
.	TRBJ1-2	TRBV6-6	few	TGTGCCAGCAGTTACTCGAAAGACAATCTTGCTGGCTACACCTTC	CASSYSKDNLAGYTF
TRBD1	TRBJ2-3	TRBV6-5	few	TGTGCCAGCAGTGCCAGCGACAGGGGGCTAGATACAGATACGCAGTATTTT	CASSASDRGLDTDTQYF
TRBD1	TRBJ2-7	TRBV12-3/TRBV12-4	many	TGTGCCAGCAGTCCGACAGGGGGCGAGCAGTACTTC	CASSPTGGEQYF
.	TRBJ2-1	TRBV15	many	TGTGCCACCAGCAGGATCAGGCCCCGGTACAATGAGCAGTTCTTC	CATSRIRPRYNEQFF
TRBD2	TRBJ2-3	TRBV6-2/TRBV6-3	few	TGTGCCAGCACCAAACTCTTCTCAGCGGGGGGCGGCACAGATACGCAGTATTTT	CASTKLFSAGGGTDTQYF
.	TRBJ1-1	TRBV11-2	many	TGTGCCAGCAGCCCTCGATCCCGGGCGGACACTGAAGCTTTCTTT	CASSPRSRADTEAFF
TRBD1	TRBJ2-1	TRBV3-1	.	TGTGCCAGCAGCCCCAGTATGGACAGGGAGAATGAGCAGTTCTTC	CASSPSMDRENEQFF
.	TRBJ2-6	TRBV6-5	.	TGTGCCAGCAGTTACCTGGCAGGACAAAGCTCTGGGGCCAACGTCCTGACTTTC	CASSYLAGQSSGANVLTF
.	TRBJ2-5	TRBV6-6	.	TGTGCCAGCAGATTTCGGAGCGCGCCTCAAGAGACCCAGTACTTC	CASRFRSAPQETQYF
TRBD1	TRBJ2-1	TRBV6-5	few	TGTGCCAGCAGTCGGTTAACCGGGACAGGCTACAATGAGCAGTTCTTC	CASSRLTGTGYNEQFF
.	TRBJ1-1	TRBV5-1	many	TGCGCCAGCAGCCCCGGGAGGGGCGCTGAAGCTTTCTTT	CASSPGRGAEAFF
.	TRBJ2-5	TRBV12-3/TRBV12-4	many	TGTGCCAGCAGACGATTAACCCAGTACTTC	CASRRLTQYF
.	TRBJ1-2	TRBV12-3/TRBV12-4	.	TGTGCCAGCAGCCCATCGACGGACAACTATGGCTACACCTTC	CASSPSTDNYGYTF
.	TRBJ2-3	TRBV7-2	many	TGTGCCAGCAGCTGGGGCGGGGGCTCAGATACGCAGTATTTT	CASSWGGGSDTQYF
.	TRBJ2-7	TRBV6-5	.	TGTGCCAGCAGTCTGATAACAGGTCCTTCCTACGAGCAGTACTTC	CASSLITGPSYEQYF
TRBD1	TRBJ1-1	TRBV12-3/TRBV12-4	many	TGTGCCAGCAGTGTGACAGGGGCGAACACTGAAGCTTTCTTT	CASSVTGANTEAFF
.	TRBJ1-2	TRBV7-9	few	TGTGCCAGCAGCTTATCCTTTACTAACTATGGCTACACCTTC	CASSLSFTNYGYTF
.	TRBJ1-4	TRBV12-3/TRBV12-4	few	TGTGCCAGCAGTCCCCGCCACGGTAGTGGGACTAATGAAAAACTGTTTTTT	CASSPRHGSGTNEKLFF
.	TRBJ2-7	TRBV12-3/TRBV12-4	many	TGTGCCAGCAGCCGAAGAGGGACCGGCTCCTACGAGCAGTACTTC	CASSRRGTGSYEQYF
.	TRBJ1-3	TRBV6-5	.	TGTGCCAGCAAAACCGATTTCTCTGGAAACACCATATATTTT	CASKTDFSGNTIYF
.	TRBJ1-5	TRBV6-2/TRBV6-3	few	TGTGCCATCGGACTCAATCAGCCCCAGCATTTT	CAIGLNQPQHF
.	TRBJ2-2	TRBV27	.	TGTGCCAGCAGTTTAGGACAAGGATTCACCAGGGAGCTGTTTTTT	CASSLGQGFTRELFF
.	TRBJ2-7	TRBV4-3	.	TGCGCCAGCAGCCAAGAGGAATTGAGGGGCGAGCAGTACTTC	CASSQEELRGEQYF
.	TRBJ2-7	TRBV20-1	few	TGCAGTGCCCCCGGGACGGACTCCTACGAGCAGTACTTC	CSAPGTDSYEQYF
.	TRBJ1-2	TRBV6-5	many	TGTGCCAGCAGGCTCCGGGACGCCGAGACCTATAACTATGGCTACACCTTC	CASRLRDAETYNYGYTF
.	TRBJ1-3	TRBV20-1	few	TGCAGTGCTAGAGATCTAAGAGGAAACACCATATATTTT	CSARDLRGNTIYF
.	TRBJ2-5	TRBV5-4	.	TGTGCCAGCAGCTTGGATAGAAAGACCCAGTACTTC	CASSLDRKTQYF
TRBD1	TRBJ1-4	TRBV4-2	many	TGTGCCAGCCAGGGACAGGGGAGAGGGACTAATGAAAAACTGTTTTTT	CASQGQGRGTNEKLFF
TRBD1	TRBJ2-1	TRBV5-1	few	TGCGCCAGCAGACGTGAGACAGGGGGCAATGAGCAGTTCTTC	CASRRETGGNEQFF
.	TRBJ1-4	TRBV5-1	.	TGCGCCAGCAGCACTGCAGGAAAACTGTTTTTT	CASSTAGKLFF
.	TRBJ1-3	TRBV12-3/TRBV12-4	many	TGTGCCAGCAGTGATACTCTTACGAGCTCTGGAAACACCATATATTTT	CASSDTLTSSGNTIYF
.	TRBJ1-2	TRBV13	few	TGTGCCAGCAGCTTTAGAACCGGAAACGGCTACACCTTC	CASSFRTGNGYTF